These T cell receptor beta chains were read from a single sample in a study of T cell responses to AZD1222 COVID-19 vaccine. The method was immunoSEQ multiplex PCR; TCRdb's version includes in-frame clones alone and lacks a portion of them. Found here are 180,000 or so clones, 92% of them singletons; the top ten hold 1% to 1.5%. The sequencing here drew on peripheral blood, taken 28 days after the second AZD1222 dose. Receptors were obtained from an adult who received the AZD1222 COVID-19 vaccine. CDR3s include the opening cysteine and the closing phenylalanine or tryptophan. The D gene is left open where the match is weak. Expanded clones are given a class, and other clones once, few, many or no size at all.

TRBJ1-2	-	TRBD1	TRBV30	TGTGCCTGGGGGGGACAGGTCGACTACACCTTC	CAWGGQVDYTF
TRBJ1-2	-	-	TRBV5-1	TGCGCCAGCAGCCGGGAGGGGCAAAACTATGGCTACACCTTC	CASSREGQNYGYTF
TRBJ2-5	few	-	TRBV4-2	TGTGCCAGCAGCTCCTCAGGGGAACAAGAGACCCAGTACTTC	CASSSSGEQETQYF
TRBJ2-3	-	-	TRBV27	TGTGCCAGCAGAGGATCAGATACGCAGTATTTT	CASRGSDTQYF
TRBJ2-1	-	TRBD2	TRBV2	TGTGCCAGCAGCGTACTAGCGCCCGCCTACAATGAGCAGTTCTTC	CASSVLAPAYNEQFF
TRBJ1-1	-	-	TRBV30	TGTGCCTGTAACACACGCGAAGCTTTCTTT	CACNTREAFF
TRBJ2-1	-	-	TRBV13	TGTGCCAGCAGCTTAGGTTTAACCAATGAGCAGTTCTTC	CASSLGLTNEQFF
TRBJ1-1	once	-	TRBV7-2	TGTGCCAGCACAAACGGCGGTCTCAAGAACACTGAAGCTTTCTTT	CASTNGGLKNTEAFF
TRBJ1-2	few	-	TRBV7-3	TGTGCCAGCAGCGCCCAGGGGAGAGGCGAGGGCTACACCTTC	CASSAQGRGEGYTF
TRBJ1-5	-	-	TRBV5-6	TGTGCCAGCAGCTTGAGGACAGCCTACAATCAGCCCCAGCATTTT	CASSLRTAYNQPQHF
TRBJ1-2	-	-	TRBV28	TGTGCCAGCACCACCGGGGGAGTGGGCTATGGCTACACCTTC	CASTTGGVGYGYTF
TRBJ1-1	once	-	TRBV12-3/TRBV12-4	TGTGCCAGCAGTTTAAAGGGAGACACTGAAGCTTTCTTT	CASSLKGDTEAFF
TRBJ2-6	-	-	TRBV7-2	TGTGCCAGCAGCTTAGAGGGGTTGACTGGGGCCAACGTCCTGACTTTC	CASSLEGLTGANVLTF
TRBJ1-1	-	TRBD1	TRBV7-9	TGTGCCAGCAGCTTAGGGGACAGGATGAACACTGAAGCTTTCTTT	CASSLGDRMNTEAFF
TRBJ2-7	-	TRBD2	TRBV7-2	TGTGCCAGCAGCCTGGGACTAGCGGGAGGCAATTACGAGCAGTACTTC	CASSLGLAGGNYEQYF
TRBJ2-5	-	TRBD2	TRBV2	TGTGCCAGCAGTGAAGGGACTAGCGGGAGTCAAGAGACCCAGTACTTC	CASSEGTSGSQETQYF
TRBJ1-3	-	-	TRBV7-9	TGTGCCAGCAGCTTTCCCATTCCTGGGAACACCATATATTTT	CASSFPIPGNTIYF
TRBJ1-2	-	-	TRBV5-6	TGTGCCAGCAGCTCCGGACTGCGCGACTATGGCTACACCTTC	CASSSGLRDYGYTF
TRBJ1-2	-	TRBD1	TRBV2	TGTGCCAGCAGCGGGACAGGGGTCTATGGCTACACCTTC	CASSGTGVYGYTF
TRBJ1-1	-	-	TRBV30	TGTGCCTGGAGTCCAAACGACGAAGCTTTCTTT	CAWSPNDEAFF
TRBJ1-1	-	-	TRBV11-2	TGTGCCAGCAGCTCTTGGACACGGACACCTTTGGGAGCTTTCTTT	CASSSWTRTPLGAFF
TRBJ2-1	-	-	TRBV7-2	TGTGCCAGCAGCTTTGCGGACCGGACCGATGAGCAGTTCTTC	CASSFADRTDEQFF
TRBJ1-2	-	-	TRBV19	TGTGCCAGTAGTTCCCTTTCAGCTAACTATGGCTACACCTTC	CASSSLSANYGYTF
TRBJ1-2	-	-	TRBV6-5	TGTGCCAGCAGTTACTCGCCGACCGGGGGACGGGGCTACACCTTC	CASSYSPTGGRGYTF
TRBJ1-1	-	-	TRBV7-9	TGTGCCAGCAGCCCAGGCCCGGAGTGGGCTGAAGCTTTCTTT	CASSPGPEWAEAFF
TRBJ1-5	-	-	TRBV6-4	TGTGCCAGCAGTGACTCGCGGTTTGGGGGTACATATAGCAATCAGCCCCAGCATTTT	CASSDSRFGGTYSNQPQHF
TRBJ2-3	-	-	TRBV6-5	TGTGCCAGCAGGACGACTGCGGGAGATACGCAGTATTTT	CASRTTAGDTQYF
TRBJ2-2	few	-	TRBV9	TGTGCCAGCAGCGGCCTCGGCGACACCGGGGAGCTGTTTTTT	CASSGLGDTGELFF
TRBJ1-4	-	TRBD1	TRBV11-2	TGTGCCAGCAGCTTATCGACAGGGGGCGGTGAAAAACTGTTTTTT	CASSLSTGGGEKLFF
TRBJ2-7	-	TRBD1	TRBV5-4	TGTGCCAGCAGCGGTACAGGGGCGAGCTCCTACGAGCAGTACTTC	CASSGTGASSYEQYF
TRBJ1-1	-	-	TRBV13	TGTGCCAGCAGCCCCGTGAACACTGAAGCTTTCTTT	CASSPVNTEAFF
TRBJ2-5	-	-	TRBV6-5	TGTGCCAGCAGTTACTCCCAGGGAGAAGAGACCCAGTACTTC	CASSYSQGEETQYF
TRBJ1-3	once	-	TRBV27	TGTGCCAGCAGCTCCCGCAGGTTCCTCTCTGGAAACACCATATATTTT	CASSSRRFLSGNTIYF
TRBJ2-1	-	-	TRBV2	TGTGCCAGCAGTGTAGGTCAGGGCTCCTACAATGAGCAGTTCTTC	CASSVGQGSYNEQFF
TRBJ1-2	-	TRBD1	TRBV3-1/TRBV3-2	TGTGCCAGCACCCTGAATCCCGGGACAGGGGCCTATGGCTACACCTTC	CASTLNPGTGAYGYTF